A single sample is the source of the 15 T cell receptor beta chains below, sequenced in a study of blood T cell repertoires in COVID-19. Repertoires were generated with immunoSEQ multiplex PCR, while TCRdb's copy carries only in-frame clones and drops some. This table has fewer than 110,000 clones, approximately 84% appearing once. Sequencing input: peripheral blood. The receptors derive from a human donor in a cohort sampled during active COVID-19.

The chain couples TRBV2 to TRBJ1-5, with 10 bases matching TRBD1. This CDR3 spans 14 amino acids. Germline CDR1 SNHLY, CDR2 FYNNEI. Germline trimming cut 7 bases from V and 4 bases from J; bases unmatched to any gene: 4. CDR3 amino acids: CASTWGQGNQPQHF. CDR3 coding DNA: TGTGCCAGCACCTGGGGACAGGGGAATCAGCCCCAGCATTTT.

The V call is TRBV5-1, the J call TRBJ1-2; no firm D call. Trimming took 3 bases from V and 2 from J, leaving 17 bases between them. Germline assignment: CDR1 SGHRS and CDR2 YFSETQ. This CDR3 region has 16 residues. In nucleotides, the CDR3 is TGCGCCAGCAGCTCAGGCCCTCAAGGCTCCAACTATGGCTACACCTTC. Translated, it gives CASSSGPQGSNYGYTF. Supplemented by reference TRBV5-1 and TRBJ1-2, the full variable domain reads KAGVTQTPRYLIKTRGQQVTLSCSPISGHRSVSWYQQTPGQGLQFLFEYFSETQRNKGNFPGRFSGRQFSNSRSEMNVSTLELGDSALYLCASSSGPQGSNYGYTFGSGTRLTVV.

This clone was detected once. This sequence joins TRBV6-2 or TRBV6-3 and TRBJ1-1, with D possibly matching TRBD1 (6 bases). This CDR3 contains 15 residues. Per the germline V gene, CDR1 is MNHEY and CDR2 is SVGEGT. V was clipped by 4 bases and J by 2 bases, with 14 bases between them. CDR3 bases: TGTGCCAGCAGTTCGGGACGACAGGTCAACACTGAAGCTTTCTTT. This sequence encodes CASSSGRQVNTEAFF.

The CDR3, as DNA: TGTGCCAGCTCACCAGTACTCCTCTCTGGAAACACCATATATTTT. Encoded protein: CASSPVLLSGNTIYF. This chain links TRBV18 with TRBJ1-3; D unresolved. Trimming shortened V by 2 bases and J by 0 bases, and 8 bases separated the two germline ends. Germline V gene sequence: CDR1 KGHSH, CDR2 LQKENI. The CDR3 loop spans 15 amino acids.

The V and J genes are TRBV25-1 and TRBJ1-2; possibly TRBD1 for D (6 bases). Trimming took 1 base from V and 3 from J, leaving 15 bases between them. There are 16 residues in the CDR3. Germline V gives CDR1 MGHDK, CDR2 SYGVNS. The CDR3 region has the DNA TGTGCCAGCAGTGAATGGGGGGGGCAGGCTGACTATGGCTACACCTTC. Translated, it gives CASSEWGGQADYGYTF.

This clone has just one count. The CDR3 here is CASSLARGYEQYF. The CDR3 DNA sequence: TGTGCCAGCAGTTTAGCGCGGGGATACGAGCAGTACTTC. V usage is TRBV28 and J usage is TRBJ2-7; weak D call: TRBD2 (6 bases). The CDR3 loop spans 13 amino acids. The germline V gene has CDR1 MDHEN and CDR2 SYDVKM. The V gene lost 2 bases and the J gene lost 4 bases, with 9 bases spanning the gap.

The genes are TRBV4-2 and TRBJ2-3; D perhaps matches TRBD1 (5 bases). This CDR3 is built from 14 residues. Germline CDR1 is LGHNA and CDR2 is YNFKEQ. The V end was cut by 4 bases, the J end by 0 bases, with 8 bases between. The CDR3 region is CASSPDRSTDTQYF. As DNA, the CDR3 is TGTGCCAGCAGCCCTGACAGAAGCACAGATACGCAGTATTTT.

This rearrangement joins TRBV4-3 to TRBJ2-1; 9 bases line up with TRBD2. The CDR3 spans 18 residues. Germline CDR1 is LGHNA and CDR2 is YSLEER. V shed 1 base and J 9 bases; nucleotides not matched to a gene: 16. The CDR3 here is CASSQVTVGGGARGEQFF. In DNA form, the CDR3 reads TGCGCCAGCAGCCAAGTCACGGTCGGCGGGGGGGCCAGAGGTGAGCAGTTCTTC.

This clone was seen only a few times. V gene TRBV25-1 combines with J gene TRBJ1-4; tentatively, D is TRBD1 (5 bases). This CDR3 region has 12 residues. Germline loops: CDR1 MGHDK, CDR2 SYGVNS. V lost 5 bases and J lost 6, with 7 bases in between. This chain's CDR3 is CASSQGHEKLFF. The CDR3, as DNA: TGTGCCAGCAGTCAGGGCCATGAAAAACTGTTTTTT.

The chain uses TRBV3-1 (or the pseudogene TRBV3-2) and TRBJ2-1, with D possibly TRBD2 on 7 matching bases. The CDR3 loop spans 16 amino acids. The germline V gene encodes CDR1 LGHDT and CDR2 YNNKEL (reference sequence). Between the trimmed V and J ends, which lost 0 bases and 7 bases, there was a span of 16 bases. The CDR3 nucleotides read TGTGCCAGCAGCCAAGACCGGGGGGCTTGGGCGAATGAGCAGTTCTTC. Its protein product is CASSQDRGAWANEQFF.

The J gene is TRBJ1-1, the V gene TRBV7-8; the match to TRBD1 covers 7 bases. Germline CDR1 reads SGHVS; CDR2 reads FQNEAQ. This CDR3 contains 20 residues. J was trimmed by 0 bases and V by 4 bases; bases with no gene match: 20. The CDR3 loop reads CASSSRLTGRRSPMNTEAFF. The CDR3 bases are TGTGCCAGCAGCTCTCGCCTGACAGGGAGACGAAGTCCCATGAACACTGAAGCTTTCTTT.

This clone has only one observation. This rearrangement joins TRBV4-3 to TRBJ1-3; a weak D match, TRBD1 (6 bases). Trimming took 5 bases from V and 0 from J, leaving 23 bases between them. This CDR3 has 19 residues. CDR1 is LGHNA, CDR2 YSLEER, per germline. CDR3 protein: CASSSRRPGTWGSGNTIYF. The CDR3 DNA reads TGCGCCAGCAGCTCTCGCCGCCCCGGGACATGGGGCTCTGGAAACACCATATATTTT.

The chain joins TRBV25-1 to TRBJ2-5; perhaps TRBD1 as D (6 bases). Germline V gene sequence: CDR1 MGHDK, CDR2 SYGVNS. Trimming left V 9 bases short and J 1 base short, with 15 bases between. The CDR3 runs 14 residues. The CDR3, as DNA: TGTGCCAGTAAGGGGGTGGGATTCCAAGAGACCCAGTACTTC. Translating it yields CASKGVGFQETQYF. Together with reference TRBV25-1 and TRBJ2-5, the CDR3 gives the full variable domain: EADIYQTPRYLVIGTGKKITLECSQTMGHDKMYWYQQDPGMELHLIHYSYGVNSTEKGDLSSESTVSRIRTEHFPLTLESARPSHTSQYLCASKGVGFQETQYFGPGTRLLVL.

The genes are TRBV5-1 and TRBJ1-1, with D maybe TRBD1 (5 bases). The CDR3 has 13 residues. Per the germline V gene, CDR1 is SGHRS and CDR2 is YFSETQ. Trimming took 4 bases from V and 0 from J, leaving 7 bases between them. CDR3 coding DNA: TGCGCCAGCAGCCAGGGTCTGAACACTGAAGCTTTCTTT. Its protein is CASSQGLNTEAFF. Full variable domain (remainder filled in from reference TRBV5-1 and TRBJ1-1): KAGVTQTPRYLIKTRGQQVTLSCSPISGHRSVSWYQQTPGQGLQFLFEYFSETQRNKGNFPGRFSGRQFSNSRSEMNVSTLELGDSALYLCASSQGLNTEAFFGQGTRLTVV.

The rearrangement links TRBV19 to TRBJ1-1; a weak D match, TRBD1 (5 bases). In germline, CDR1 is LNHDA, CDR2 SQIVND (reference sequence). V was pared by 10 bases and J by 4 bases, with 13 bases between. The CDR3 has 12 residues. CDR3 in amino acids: CATVGVGTEAFF. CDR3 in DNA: TGTGCCACAGTAGGGGTGGGCACTGAAGCTTTCTTT.